The rows below give T cell receptor beta chains drawn from one sample of a study of blood T cells in healthy people across ages. Each CDR3 protein gets one entry after TCRdb re-called the 5' RACE reads with MiXCR. The sample lists roughly 1.4 million distinct CDR3 sequences, approximately 59% seen once, with over 5% in the top ten. Sequences were obtained from blood. These receptors all stem from a man aged 18 to 30 in good health. CDR3s include the opening cysteine and the closing phenylalanine or tryptophan. Fields, in order: J gene, clone size, D gene, V gene, CDR3 DNA, CDR3 protein. The D gene is left open where the match is weak. Size is omitted from some rows. Given values are once, few, many or a class for expanded clones.

TRBJ2-7 | NA | NA | TRBV28 | TGTGCCAGCAGCATGAGGACGTCCTGCGAGCAGTACTTC | CASSMRTSCEQYF
TRBJ2-7 | once | TRBD1 | TRBV10-1 | TGCGCCAGCAGTGAGTCGACGGGACAGGGGACAGACTACGAGCAGTACTTC | CASSESTGQGTDYEQYF
TRBJ2-1 | NA | TRBD1 | TRBV13 | TGTGCCAGCAGCCAAGAAGGACAGGGTACCTACGAGCAGTTCTTC | CASSQEGQGTYEQFF
TRBJ2-3 | once | TRBD2 | TRBV11-3 | TGTGCCAGCAGCTGCCTAGCGGGATTGGGCCCGAGCACAGATACGCAGTATTTT | CASSCLAGLGPSTDTQYF
TRBJ2-2 | NA | TRBD2 | TRBV29-1 | TGCAGCGTTGTCCTAGCGGGGATCGGAGAGCTGTTTTTT | CSVVLAGIGELFF
TRBJ2-7 | NA | TRBD2 | TRBV29-1 | TGCAGCGTTGAACCCGGACTAGCGGGAGACTACGAGCAGTACTTC | CSVEPGLAGDYEQYF
TRBJ2-4 | once | NA | TRBV7-2 | TGTGCCAGCAGCTCTAGCAAAAACATTCAGTACTTC | CASSSSKNIQYF
TRBJ1-2 | NA | NA | TRBV5-1 | TGCGCCAGCAGCTTGGGACTCTGGGGAACCGGTGGCTACACCTTC | CASSLGLWGTGGYTF
TRBJ1-1 | few | NA | TRBV2 | TGTGCCAGCAGTGTAGGTGTTCAGGAAGCTTTCTTT | CASSVGVQEAFF
TRBJ1-5 | NA | NA | TRBV15 | TGTGCCACCAGCAGGGGGGTGGTGCGGCCCCAGCATTTT | CATSRGVVRPQHF
TRBJ1-1 | NA | NA | TRBV5-5 | TGTGCCAGCAGCTCTTCAGGGGTGACTGAAGCTTTCTTT | CASSSSGVTEAFF
TRBJ2-3 | NA | TRBD2 | TRBV7-9 | TGTGCCAGCAGCGAGACTAGCGTGGGCACAGATACGCAGTATTTT | CASSETSVGTDTQYF
TRBJ2-7 | NA | NA | TRBV2 | TGTGCCAGCAGTGAGTATGTGACAGGTATCGAGCAGTACTTC | CASSEYVTGIEQYF
TRBJ1-4 | NA | NA | TRBV7-6 | TGTGCCAGCAGCTTAGGCCCCTGGGGTGAAAAACTGTTTTTT | CASSLGPWGEKLFF
TRBJ2-6 | few | NA | TRBV7-9 | TGTGCCAGCAGCCACACATACGACTGGGAGGAGGTGTCTGGGGCCAACGTCCTGACTTTC | CASSHTYDWEEVSGANVLTF
TRBJ2-7 | NA | NA | TRBV28 | TGTGCCAGCAAGGGCGGCTCCCCCATGGGGCAGTACTTC | CASKGGSPMGQYF
TRBJ2-4 | few | NA | TRBV9 | TGTGCCAGCAGCGCGGGCCAGGGAAACATTCAGTACTTC | CASSAGQGNIQYF
TRBJ2-6 | NA | TRBD1 | TRBV6-1 | TGTGCCAGCTCCCCGCGGACAGGAGCCAGCTCTGGGGCCAACGTCCTGACTTTC | CASSPRTGASSGANVLTF
TRBJ2-7 | NA | NA | TRBV29-1 | TGCAGCGCTTCAAGTACCTACGAGCAGTACTTC | CSASSTYEQYF
TRBJ2-7 | few | TRBD1 | TRBV10-3 | TGTGCCATCAGTGAGGGGCAGGGGGCCTTCTACGAGCAGTACTTC | CAISEGQGAFYEQYF
TRBJ1-4 | NA | NA | TRBV20-1 | TGCAGTGCTAGCAGGGCTAATTATGAAAAACTGTTTTTT | CSASRANYEKLFF
TRBJ1-2 | NA | TRBD1 | TRBV6-2/TRBV6-3 | TGTGCCAGCAGTTACCCGGACAGGTACAGGGATGGCTACACCTTC | CASSYPDRYRDGYTF
TRBJ2-1 | NA | TRBD2 | TRBV27 | TGTGCCAGCAGTTTCCTGACTAGCGGGGGGGCGCGTGAGCAGTTCTTC | CASSFLTSGGAREQFF
TRBJ1-2 | NA | NA | TRBV27 | TGTGCCAGCAGTCCTGACATACCTTTTAACTATGGCTACACCTTC | CASSPDIPFNYGYTF
TRBJ2-5 | NA | TRBD2 | TRBV4-1 | TGCGCCAGCTGGGGTAGCGGGAGTTGGGAGACCCAGTACTTC | CASWGSGSWETQYF
TRBJ1-2 | NA | NA | TRBV12-3/TRBV12-4 | TGTGCCAGCAGTTTAGCGCTGGCGGGGGTTGAAAATGGCTACACCTTC | CASSLALAGVENGYTF
TRBJ2-5 | NA | NA | TRBV15 | TGTGCCACCAGCAGTTTCTCGAATGAGCAGTACTTC | CATSSFSNEQYF
TRBJ1-2 | NA | TRBD1 | TRBV15 | TGTGCCACCAGCAGCCCCCCGGGACAGGGGGCGGATGGCTACACCTTC | CATSSPPGQGADGYTF
TRBJ2-5 | few | NA | TRBV3-1 | TGTGCCAGCAGCCAAGGGGGGACTGGGGAGAAAGAGACCCAGTACTTC | CASSQGGTGEKETQYF
TRBJ2-1 | NA | NA | TRBV20-1 | TGCAGTGCTAACGACGACTACAATGAGCAGTTCTTC | CSANDDYNEQFF
TRBJ2-7 | once | NA | TRBV30 | TGTGCCTGGACCTCCGGGGTCCTCACGGGGGAGCAGTACTTC | CAWTSGVLTGEQYF
TRBJ2-2 | once | NA | TRBV6-1 | TGTGCCAGTCTGGGGAACACCGGGGAGCTGTTTTTT | CASLGNTGELFF
TRBJ2-3 | few | NA | TRBV28 | TGTGCCAGCAGAACGCTTGATACGCAGTATTTT | CASRTLDTQYF
TRBJ2-5 | NA | NA | TRBV4-2 | TGTGCCAGCAGCCAAGGGTCACGAATCCAAGAGACCCAGTACTTC | CASSQGSRIQETQYF
TRBJ1-3 | once | NA | TRBV28 | TGTGCCAGCAGCCCGGTCGGGTTGGGTACGGAAAACACCATATATTTT | CASSPVGLGTENTIYF
TRBJ2-5 | NA | TRBD1 | TRBV6-8 | TGTGCCAGCAGTTACTCCTCTCGGACAGGACAAGAGACCCAGTACTTC | CASSYSSRTGQETQYF
TRBJ2-5 | few | NA | TRBV12-3/TRBV12-4 | TGTGCCAGCAGTTTCCGTGCTGGCCCTCGGGAGACCCAGTACTTC | CASSFRAGPRETQYF
TRBJ2-7 | once | TRBD1 | TRBV20-1 | TGCAGTTACTCGCCGACAGGGGGCTACGAGCAGTACTTC | CSYSPTGGYEQYF
TRBJ1-2 | NA | NA | TRBV27 | TGTGCCAGCAGTTTATCGAGGGGGTTCGGGCGTGGCTACACCTTC | CASSLSRGFGRGYTF
TRBJ2-3 | few | NA | TRBV6-5 | TGTGCCAGCAGTTACGACAGTATCACAGATACGCAGTATTTT | CASSYDSITDTQYF
TRBJ2-7 | NA | NA | TRBV28 | TGTGCCAGCAGTTTACACAGCTCCTACGAGCAGTACTTC | CASSLHSSYEQYF
TRBJ1-2 | NA | TRBD1 | TRBV4-1 | TGCGCCAGCAGCCAAGGGGTAGGGGACAGCCTATATGGCTACACCTTC | CASSQGVGDSLYGYTF
TRBJ2-7 | NA | NA | TRBV3-1 | TGTGCCAGCAGCCAAGTCAAGGACCGTGCGGGGAGGGAGCAGTACTTC | CASSQVKDRAGREQYF